This TCR gamma chain stems from a study of γδ T cells in repeated Plasmodium falciparum infection. Study as a whole: Age- and gender-matched Australian children served as comparison for malaria-exposed Malian children. Four controlled malaria infections with P. falciparum NF54 spanned about 600 days.

Both TRG and TRD chains were sequenced from each sorted sample. TCRdb made new clone calls on the multiplex PCR reads using CATT. The repertoire consists of roughly 32,000 gamma-chain clones, with more than 1.4% occurring once and the leading ten covering just under 20%. The germline gives CDR1 GITISATS, CDR2 ISYDGTV (reference sequence). The trim removed 0 bases at V and 7 bases at J, leaving 9 bases unmatched. The CDR3 consists of 14 residues. General study findings and limits: Repeated controlled infections reportedly drove waves of new clonotype selection in Vdelta2-negative, mostly Vdelta1+, gammadelta repertoires.

This clone occurred many times. What it binds is not known. The protein that TCRdb holds for this DNA derives from a much larger clone and differs from the translated DNA at residue 9, which likely indicates a read error; the protein shown here is translated from the DNA. Bulk repertoires came from Vgamma9/Vdelta2+ or Vdelta2-negative gammadelta T cells flow-sorted from PBMC. The chain recombines TRGV9 with TRGJ1 or TRGJ2. TCRdb carries no J gene annotation; the J gene was assigned here by matching the DNA with germline. The material sequenced was gamma-delta T cells from blood. The TCR sequence derives from a pool of human donors (malaria-infected and uninfected, not separated). The CDR3 loop is CALWEVRVGYKKLF. DNA for the CDR3: TGTGCCTTGTGGGAGGTGCGGGTGGGGTATAAGAAACTCTTT.